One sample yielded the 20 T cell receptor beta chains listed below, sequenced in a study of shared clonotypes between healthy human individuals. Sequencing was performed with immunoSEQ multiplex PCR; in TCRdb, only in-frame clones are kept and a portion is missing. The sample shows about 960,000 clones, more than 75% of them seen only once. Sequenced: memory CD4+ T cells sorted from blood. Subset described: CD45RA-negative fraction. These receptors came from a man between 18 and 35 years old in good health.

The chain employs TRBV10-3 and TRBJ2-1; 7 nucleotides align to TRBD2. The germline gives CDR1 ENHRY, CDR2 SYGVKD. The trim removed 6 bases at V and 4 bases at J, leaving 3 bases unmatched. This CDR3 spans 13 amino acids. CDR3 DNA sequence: TGTGCCATCAGCGGGAGGAGTTACAATGAGCAGTTCTTC. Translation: CAISGRSYNEQFF.

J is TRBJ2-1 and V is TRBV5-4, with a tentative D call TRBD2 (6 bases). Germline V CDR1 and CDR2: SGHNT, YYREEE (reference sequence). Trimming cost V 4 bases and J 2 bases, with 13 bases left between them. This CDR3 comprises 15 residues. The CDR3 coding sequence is TGTGCCAGCAGCGCAGACGGGACTCCCTACAATGAGCAGTTCTTC. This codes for CASSADGTPYNEQFF.

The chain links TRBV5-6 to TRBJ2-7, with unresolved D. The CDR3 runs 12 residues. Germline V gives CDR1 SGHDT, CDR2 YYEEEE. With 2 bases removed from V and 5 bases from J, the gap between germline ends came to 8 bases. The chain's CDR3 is CASSLLTNEQYF. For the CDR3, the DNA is TGTGCCAGCAGCTTACTGACCAACGAGCAGTACTTC.

The CDR3: CAGDRTGETQYF. Here the CDR3 DNA reads TGTGCCGGGGACCGGACTGGGGAGACCCAGTACTTC. The genes are TRBV30 and TRBJ2-5; D tentatively reads TRBD1 or TRBD2 (5 bases each). The CDR3 totals 12 residues. Deletions cut 8 bases from V and 5 bases from J, with 15 bases between. Germline CDR1 is GTSNPN and CDR2 is SVGIG (reference sequence).

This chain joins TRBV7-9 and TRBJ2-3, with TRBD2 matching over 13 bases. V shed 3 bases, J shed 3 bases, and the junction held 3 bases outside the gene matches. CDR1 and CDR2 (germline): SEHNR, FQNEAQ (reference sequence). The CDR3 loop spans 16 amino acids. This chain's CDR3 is CASSLGTSGATDTQYF. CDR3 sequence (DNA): TGTGCCAGCAGCTTGGGGACTAGCGGGGCAACAGATACGCAGTATTTT. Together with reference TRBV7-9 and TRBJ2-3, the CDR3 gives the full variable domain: DTGVSQNPRHKITKRGQNVTFRCDPISEHNRLYWYRQTLGQGPEFLTYFQNEAQLEKSRLLSDRFSAERPKGSFSTLEIQRTEQGDSAMYLCASSLGTSGATDTQYFGPGTRLTVL.

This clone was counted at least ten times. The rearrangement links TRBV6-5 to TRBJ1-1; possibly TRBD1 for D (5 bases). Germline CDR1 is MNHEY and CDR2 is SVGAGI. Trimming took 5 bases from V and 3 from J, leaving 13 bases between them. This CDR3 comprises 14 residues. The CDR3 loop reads CASSRPGLHTEAFF. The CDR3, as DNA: TGTGCCAGCAGTAGACCGGGACTCCACACTGAAGCTTTCTTT.

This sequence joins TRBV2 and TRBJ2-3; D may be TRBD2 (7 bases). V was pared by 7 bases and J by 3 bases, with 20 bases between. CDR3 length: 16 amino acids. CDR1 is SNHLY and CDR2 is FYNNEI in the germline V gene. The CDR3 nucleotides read TGTGCCAGCACCCTCGGGGGGCGGATCAGTACAGATACGCAGTATTTT. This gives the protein CASTLGGRISTDTQYF.

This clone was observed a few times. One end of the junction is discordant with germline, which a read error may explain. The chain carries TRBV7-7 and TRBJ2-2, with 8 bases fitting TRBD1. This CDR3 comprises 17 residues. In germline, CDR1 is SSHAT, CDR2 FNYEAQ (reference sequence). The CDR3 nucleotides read TGTGCTAGCAGCTTAGTCGCAGGGGGCGCGAACACCGGGGAGCTGTTTTTT. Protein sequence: CASSLVAGGANTGELFF.

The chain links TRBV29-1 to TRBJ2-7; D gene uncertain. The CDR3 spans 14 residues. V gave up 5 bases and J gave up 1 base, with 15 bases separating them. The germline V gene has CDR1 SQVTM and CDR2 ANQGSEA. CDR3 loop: CSVSSNLGSYEQYF. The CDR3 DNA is TGCAGCGTTTCGTCCAACTTGGGATCCTACGAGCAGTACTTC.

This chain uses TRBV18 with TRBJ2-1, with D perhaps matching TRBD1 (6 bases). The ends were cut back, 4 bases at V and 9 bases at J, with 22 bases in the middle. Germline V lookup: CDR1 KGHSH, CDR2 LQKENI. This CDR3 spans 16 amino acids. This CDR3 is CASSQGVATGTAEQFF. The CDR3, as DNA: TGTGCCAGCTCACAGGGTGTGGCGACAGGCACTGCTGAGCAGTTCTTC.

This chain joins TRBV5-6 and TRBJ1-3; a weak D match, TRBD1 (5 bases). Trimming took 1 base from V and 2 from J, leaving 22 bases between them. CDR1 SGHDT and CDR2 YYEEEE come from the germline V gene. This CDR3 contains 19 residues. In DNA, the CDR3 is TGTGCCAGCAGCTTGATTGGGTTAGGGTTTCGGGGCACTGGAAACACCATATATTTT. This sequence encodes CASSLIGLGFRGTGNTIYF.

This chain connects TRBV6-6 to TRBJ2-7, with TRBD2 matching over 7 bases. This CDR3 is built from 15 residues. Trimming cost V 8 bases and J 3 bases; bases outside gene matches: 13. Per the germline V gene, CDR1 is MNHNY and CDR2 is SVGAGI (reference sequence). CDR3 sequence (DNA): TGTGCCAGCCGCTTTAGAGGCGGGGGAGACTACGAGCAGTACTTC. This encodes CASRFRGGGDYEQYF.

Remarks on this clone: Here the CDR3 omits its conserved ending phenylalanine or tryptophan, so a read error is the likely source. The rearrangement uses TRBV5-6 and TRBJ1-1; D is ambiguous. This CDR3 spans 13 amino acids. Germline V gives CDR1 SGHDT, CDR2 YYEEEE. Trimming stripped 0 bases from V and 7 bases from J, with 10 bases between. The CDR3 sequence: CASSLGGGLEAFL. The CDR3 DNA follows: TGTGCCAGCAGCTTGGGGGGTGGTCTTGAAGCTTTCCTT.

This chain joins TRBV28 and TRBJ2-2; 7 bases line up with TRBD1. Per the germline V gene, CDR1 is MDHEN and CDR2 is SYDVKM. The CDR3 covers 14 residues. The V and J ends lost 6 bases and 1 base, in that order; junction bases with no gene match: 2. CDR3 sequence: CASRWTGNTGELFF. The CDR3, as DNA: TGTGCCAGCAGATGGACAGGGAACACCGGGGAGCTGTTTTTT. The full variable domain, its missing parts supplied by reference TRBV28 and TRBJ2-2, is DVKVTQSSRYLVKRTGEKVFLECVQDMDHENMFWYRQDPGLGLRLIYFSYDVKMKEKGDIPEGYSVSREKKERFSLILESASTNQTSMYLCASRWTGNTGELFFGEGSRLTVL.

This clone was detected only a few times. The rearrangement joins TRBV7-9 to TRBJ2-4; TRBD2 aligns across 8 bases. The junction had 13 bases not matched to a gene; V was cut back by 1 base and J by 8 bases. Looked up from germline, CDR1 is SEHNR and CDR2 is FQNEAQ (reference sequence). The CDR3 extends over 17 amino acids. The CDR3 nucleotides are TGTGCCAGCAGCTTAGGAAGGACAGCGGGGGTTAGGGACATTCAGTACTTC. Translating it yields CASSLGRTAGVRDIQYF.

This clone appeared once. In DNA, the CDR3 is TGTGCCAGCAGTTTCCTTGGGTCCCCCTACGAGCAGTACTTC. Translated, it gives CASSFLGSPYEQYF. The J gene is TRBJ2-7, the V gene TRBV27; D is uncertain. Between the trimmed V and J ends, which lost 3 bases and 2 bases, there was a span of 11 bases. The CDR3 has 14 residues. Germline V gene sequence: CDR1 MNHEY, CDR2 SMNVEV (reference sequence).

CDR3: CASSQVVGAFTDTQYF. DNA of the CDR3: TGCGCCAGCAGCCAAGTCGTGGGAGCATTTACAGATACGCAGTATTTT. The chain links TRBV4-1 to TRBJ2-3, with a weak D call TRBD2 (5 bases). V shed 1 base and J shed 3 bases, with 14 bases lying between them. The CDR3 is 16 residues long. Germline assignment: CDR1 MGHRA and CDR2 YSYEKL.

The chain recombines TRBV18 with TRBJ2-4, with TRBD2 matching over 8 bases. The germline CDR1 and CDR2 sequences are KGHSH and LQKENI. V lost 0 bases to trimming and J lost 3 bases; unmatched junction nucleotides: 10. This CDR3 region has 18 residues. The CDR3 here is CASSPPLQPGGYKNIQYF. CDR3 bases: TGTGCCAGCTCACCACCGCTCCAGCCGGGGGGGTACAAAAACATTCAGTACTTC.

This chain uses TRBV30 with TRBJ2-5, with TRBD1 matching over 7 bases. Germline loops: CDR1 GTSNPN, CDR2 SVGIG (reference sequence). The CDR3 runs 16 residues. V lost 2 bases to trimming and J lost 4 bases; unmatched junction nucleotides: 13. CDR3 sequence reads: CAWSPGQQLTRETQYF. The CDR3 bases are TGTGCCTGGAGTCCGGGACAGCAACTAACAAGAGAGACCCAGTACTTC.

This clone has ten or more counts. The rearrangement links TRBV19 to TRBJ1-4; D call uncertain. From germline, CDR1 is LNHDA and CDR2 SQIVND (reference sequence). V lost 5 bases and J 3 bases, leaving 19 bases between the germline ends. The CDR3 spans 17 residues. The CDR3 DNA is TGTGCCAGTAGTGGATCCCCTGGTCTGGGCCCTAATGAAAAACTGTTTTTT. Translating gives CASSGSPGLGPNEKLFF. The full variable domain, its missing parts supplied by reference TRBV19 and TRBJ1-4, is DGGITQSPKYLFRKEGQNVTLSCEQNLNHDAMYWYRQDPGQGLRLIYYSQIVNDFQKGDIAEGYSVSREKKESFPLTVTSAQKNPTAFYLCASSGSPGLGPNEKLFFGSGTQLSVL.